This entry lists 12 T cell receptor beta chains sequenced from one sample in a study of shared clonotypes between healthy human individuals. The table came from immunoSEQ multiplex PCR; TCRdb's copy has only in-frame clones and leaves some out. This sample has approximately 500,000 clones, with about 75% found just once. Material for sequencing was PBMCs. The source of these receptors is a woman aged 40 to 50 in good health. Some clones in this sample may be carry-over from other donors' samples.

The chain employs TRBV6-5 and TRBJ2-7; 7 bases agree with TRBD1. V shed 4 bases and J 9 bases; nucleotides not matched to a gene: 15. Germline CDR1 MNHEY, CDR2 SVGAGI. CDR3 length equals 15 residues. Here the CDR3 reads CASSSRQGRFVGQYF. DNA for the CDR3: TGTGCCAGCAGTTCCCGACAGGGAAGGTTTGTGGGGCAGTACTTC.

The gene calls are TRBV5-4 and TRBJ2-7; 9 bases are shared with TRBD1. Looked up from germline, CDR1 is SGHNT and CDR2 is YYREEE (reference sequence). V was pared by 4 bases and J by 2 bases, with 7 bases of the junction left unmatched. This CDR3 is 15 amino acids long. As DNA, the CDR3 is TGTGCCAGCAGCCTAGGGACAGGGCCCACCTACGAGCAGTACTTC. Translation: CASSLGTGPTYEQYF.

The chain couples TRBV9 to TRBJ2-7, with 9 bases matching TRBD1. Germline CDR1 is SGDLS and CDR2 is YYNGEE. V lost 0 bases and J lost 4; bases outside the gene matches: 8. The CDR3 runs to 16 residues. CDR3 loop: CASSVATGQGLYEQYF. The CDR3 nucleotides read TGTGCCAGCAGCGTAGCCACTGGACAGGGGCTTTACGAGCAGTACTTC.

This clone was observed a few times. The gene calls are TRBV6-6 and TRBJ2-3; unclear D gene. V was trimmed by 6 bases and J by 0 bases, leaving 7 bases between them. This CDR3 region has 13 residues. Germline CDR1 MNHNY, CDR2 SVGAGI (reference sequence). CDR3 coding DNA: TGTGCCAGCAGAGGCGGTAGCACAGATACGCAGTATTTT. Translation: CASRGGSTDTQYF.

J is TRBJ1-6 and V is TRBV15, with D possibly being TRBD1 (5 bases). With 0 bases removed from V and 15 bases from J, the gap between germline ends came to 15 bases. The germline CDR1 and CDR2 sequences are LNHNV and YYDKDF (reference sequence). The CDR3 contains 14 residues. CDR3 bases: TGTGCCACCAGCAGAGATAAGCGGGGGGAAGGCCTCCACTTT. Translating it yields CATSRDKRGEGLHF.

The rearrangement joins TRBV7-3 to TRBJ1-1, with TRBD1 matching 10 bases. CDR3 length: 16 residues. The trim removed 3 bases at V and 3 bases at J, leaving 7 bases unmatched. Germline CDR1 reads SGHTA; CDR2 reads FQGTGA. Written as DNA, the CDR3 is TGTGCCAGCAGCTTGGGGACAGGGGTTGAGGACACTGAAGCTTTCTTT. It translates to CASSLGTGVEDTEAFF.

The V gene is TRBV30, the J gene TRBJ2-4; D is ambiguous. The germline V gene encodes CDR1 GTSNPN and CDR2 SVGIG (reference sequence). The CDR3 is 13 amino acids. Trimming left V 0 bases short and J 1 base short, with 4 bases between. CDR3 region: CAWSVSAKNIQYF. The CDR3 DNA reads TGTGCCTGGAGTGTCTCGGCCAAAAACATTCAGTACTTC. Drawing the rest from reference TRBV30 and TRBJ2-4, the complete variable domain is SQTIHQWPATLVQPVGSPLSLECTVEGTSNPNLYWYRQAAGRGLQLLFYSVGIGQISSEVPQNLSASRPQDRQFILSSKKLLLSDSGFYLCAWSVSAKNIQYFGAGTRLSVL.

This clone has just a few counts. The rearrangement joins TRBV7-2 to TRBJ1-4, with a tentative D call TRBD1 (6 bases). This CDR3 is built from 13 residues. V was pared by 4 bases and J by 6 bases, with 9 bases between. Germline V gene lookup returns CDR1 SGHTA and CDR2 FQGNSA. This chain's CDR3 is CASSWAGDEKLFF. The CDR3 DNA reads TGTGCCAGCAGCTGGGCAGGGGATGAAAAACTGTTTTTT.

The chain carries TRBV6-1 and TRBJ2-3, with TRBD1 matching 12 bases. The J segment lost 4 bases and the V segment lost 6 bases, leaving 5 bases of the junction unmatched. The CDR3 runs 15 residues. From germline, CDR1 is MNHNS and CDR2 SASEGT. In DNA, the CDR3 is TGTGCCAGCAGACGGGACAGGGGGCCGTCAGATACGCAGTATTTT. This gives the protein CASRRDRGPSDTQYF.

The chain joins TRBV4-1 to TRBJ2-7, with 13 bases aligning to TRBD2. Germline V gene sequence: CDR1 MGHRA, CDR2 YSYEKL. The V segment lost 4 bases and the J segment 4 bases; nucleotides outside the gene matches: 4. This CDR3 region has 15 residues. The CDR3 nucleotides are TGCGCCAGCAGCCCACTAGCGGGAGGGCCATACGAGCAGTACTTC. Amino acids: CASSPLAGGPYEQYF.

The chain recombines TRBV4-1 with TRBJ2-5; D ambiguous. Trimming cost V 2 bases and J 5 bases, with 9 bases left between them. This CDR3 contains 13 residues. CDR1 and CDR2 from the germline V gene are MGHRA and YSYEKL. CDR3 in amino acids: CASSQPSAETQYF. As DNA, the CDR3 is TGCGCCAGCAGCCAACCCTCCGCCGAGACCCAGTACTTC.

V is TRBV6-5 and J is TRBJ1-2; D is possibly TRBD1 (5 bases). The germline CDR1 and CDR2 sequences are MNHEY and SVGAGI. V lost 6 bases and J 0 bases, leaving 14 bases between the germline ends. The CDR3 length is 15 residues. This CDR3 reads CASRHTGASNYGYTF. The CDR3 nucleotides are TGTGCCAGCAGGCACACCGGGGCTTCTAACTATGGCTACACCTTC.